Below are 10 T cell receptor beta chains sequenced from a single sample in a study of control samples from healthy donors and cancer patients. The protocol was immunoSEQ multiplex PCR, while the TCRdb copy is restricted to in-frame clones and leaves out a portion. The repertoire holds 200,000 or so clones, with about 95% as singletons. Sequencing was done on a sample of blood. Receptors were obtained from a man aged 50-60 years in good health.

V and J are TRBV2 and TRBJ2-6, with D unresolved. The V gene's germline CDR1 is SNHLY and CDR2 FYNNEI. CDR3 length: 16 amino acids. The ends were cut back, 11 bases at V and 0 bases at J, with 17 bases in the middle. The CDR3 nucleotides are TGTGCCGCTAAAGAAGGTCGGATCTCTGGGGCCAACGTCCTGACTTTC. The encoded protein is CAAKEGRISGANVLTF. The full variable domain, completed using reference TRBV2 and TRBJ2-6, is EPEVTQTPSHQVTQMGQEVILRCVPISNHLYFYWYRQILGQKVEFLVSFYNNEISEKSEIFDDQFSVERPDGSNFTLKIRSTKLEDSAMYFCAAKEGRISGANVLTFGAGSRLTVL.

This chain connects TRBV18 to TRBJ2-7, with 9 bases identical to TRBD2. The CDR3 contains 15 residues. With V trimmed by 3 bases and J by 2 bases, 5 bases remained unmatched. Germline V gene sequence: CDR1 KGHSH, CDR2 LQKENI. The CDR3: CASSPRLAGTYEQYF. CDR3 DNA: TGTGCCAGCTCACCCCGGCTAGCGGGGACCTACGAGCAGTACTTC.

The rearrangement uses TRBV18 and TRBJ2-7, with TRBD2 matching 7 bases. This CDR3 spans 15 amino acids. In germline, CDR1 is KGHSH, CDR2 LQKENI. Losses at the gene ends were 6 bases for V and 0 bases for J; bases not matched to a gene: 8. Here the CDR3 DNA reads TGTGCCAGCTCGCCGGCGGGGGTTGGCTCCTACGAGCAGTACTTC. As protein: CASSPAGVGSYEQYF.

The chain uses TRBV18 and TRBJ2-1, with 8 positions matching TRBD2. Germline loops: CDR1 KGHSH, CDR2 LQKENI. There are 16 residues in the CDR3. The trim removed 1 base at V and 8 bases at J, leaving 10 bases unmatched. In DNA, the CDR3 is TGTGCCAGCTCACCACGAATAGCGGGGAGTTCCGATGAGCAGTTCTTC. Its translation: CASSPRIAGSSDEQFF.

CDR3: CASNKAGGTYEQYF. The CDR3, as DNA: TGTGCCAGCAATAAGGCAGGGGGCACTTACGAGCAGTACTTC. The chain carries TRBV25-1 and TRBJ2-7, with TRBD1 matching 8 bases. CDR3 length equals 14 residues. The germline CDR1 and CDR2 sequences are MGHDK and SYGVNS. Trimming removed 7 bases from V and 4 bases from J; junction bases left unmatched: 9.

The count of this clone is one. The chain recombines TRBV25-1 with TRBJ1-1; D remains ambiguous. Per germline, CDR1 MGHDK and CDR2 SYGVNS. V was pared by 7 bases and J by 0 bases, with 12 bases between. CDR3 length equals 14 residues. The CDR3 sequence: CASMSQTMNTEAFF. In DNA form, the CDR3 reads TGTGCCAGCATGAGTCAGACCATGAACACTGAAGCTTTCTTT.

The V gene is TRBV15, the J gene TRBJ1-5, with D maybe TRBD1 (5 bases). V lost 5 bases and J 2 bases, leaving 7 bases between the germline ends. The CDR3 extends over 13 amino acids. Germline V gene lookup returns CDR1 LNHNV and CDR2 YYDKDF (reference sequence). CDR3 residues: CATSGTGNQPQHF. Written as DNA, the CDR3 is TGTGCCACCAGCGGGACGGGCAATCAGCCCCAGCATTTT.

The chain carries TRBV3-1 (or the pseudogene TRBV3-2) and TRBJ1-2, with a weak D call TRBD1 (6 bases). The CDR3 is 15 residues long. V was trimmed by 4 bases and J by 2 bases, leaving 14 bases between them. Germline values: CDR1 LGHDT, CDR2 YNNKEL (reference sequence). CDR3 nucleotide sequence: TGTGCCAGCAGCCCCCGAGGGGGGGCCAACTATGGCTACACCTTC. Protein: CASSPRGGANYGYTF.

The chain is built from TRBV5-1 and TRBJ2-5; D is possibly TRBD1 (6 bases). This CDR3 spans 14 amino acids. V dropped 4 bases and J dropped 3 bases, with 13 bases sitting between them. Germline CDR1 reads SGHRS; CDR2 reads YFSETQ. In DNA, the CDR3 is TGCGCCAGCAGCCATTCCCAGGGGAAAGAGACCCAGTACTTC. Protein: CASSHSQGKETQYF. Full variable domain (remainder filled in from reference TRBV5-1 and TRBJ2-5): KAGVTQTPRYLIKTRGQQVTLSCSPISGHRSVSWYQQTPGQGLQFLFEYFSETQRNKGNFPGRFSGRQFSNSRSEMNVSTLELGDSALYLCASSHSQGKETQYFGPGTRLLVL.

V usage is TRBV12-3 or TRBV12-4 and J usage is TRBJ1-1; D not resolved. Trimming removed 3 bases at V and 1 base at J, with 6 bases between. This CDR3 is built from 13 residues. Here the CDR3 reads CASSLSGNTEAFF. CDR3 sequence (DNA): TGTGCCAGCAGTTTGTCGGGGAACACTGAAGCTTTCTTT.